A selection of T cell receptor beta chains follows, all from one sample in a study of cytomegalovirus exposure and HLA in healthy donors. Method: immunoSEQ multiplex PCR; TCRdb's copy keeps in-frame clones and lacks some. The sample comprises 90,000 or so clones, less than 85% of which are singletons, and approximately 20% rests with the top ten. What was sequenced was PBMCs. The receptor source for this set is a man between 18 and 35 years old in good health and CMV-seropositive. CDR3s leave out the opening cysteine and the closing phenylalanine or tryptophan. The listing skips clone size in some rows; elsewhere it reads once, few, many or a size class.

TRBV28	TRBJ2-1	NA	ASRPDRGTHNEQF
TRBV25-1	TRBJ2-3	NA	ASSAPGQGKDTQY
TRBV9	TRBJ2-1	once	ASSAWDIDEQF
TRBV4-1	TRBJ1-5	NA	ASSQDYTGEQPQH
TRBV6-1	TRBJ1-5	few	ASTVWGSQPQH
TRBV5-4	TRBJ1-1	NA	ASSRQGGTEAF
TRBV5-1	TRBJ2-2	few	ASSSDRGRRTGELF
TRBV5-6	TRBJ2-5	NA	ASSLVATGRETQY
TRBV2	TRBJ2-2	NA	ASSALGGTGGSGELF
TRBV25-1	TRBJ2-3	NA	ASSALAGVRGDTQY
TRBV6-1	TRBJ2-3	NA	ASSENHGTGPDTQY
TRBV7-9	TRBJ2-6	NA	ASSLAVYRAGANVLT
TRBV9	TRBJ2-1	NA	ASNLLAGGGDEQF